The T cell receptor beta chain under discussion was sequenced for a study of blood T cell repertoires in COVID-19. Study in general: Material from acute and convalescent COVID-19 was sourced from the United States, Italy and Spain. The analysed material was cDNA or gDNA that came from T cells, B-cell-depleted T cells, or PBMCs.

Germline CDR1 is SGDLS and CDR2 is YYNGEE. The CDR3 length is 14 residues. With 4 bases clipped from V and 8 bases from J, the junction kept 8 bases outside the gene matches. Authors' data handling: How many nucleated cells were present was estimated from reference gene primer amplification. The table came from immunoSEQ multiplex PCR; TCRdb's copy has only in-frame clones and leaves some out. The DNA gave D and trimming, while V, J and clone size come from that table. Here the sample spans 250,000 or so clones, about 90% being singletons. Specimen: peripheral blood. The chain joins TRBV9 to TRBJ2-4, with 8 bases matching TRBD1. The sequence came from a man older than 75 with acute or convalescent COVID-19. The CDR3 DNA is TGTGCCAGCAGCTTGACAGGGGATGATGACATTCAGTACTTC. Protein: CASSLTGDDDIQYF.